This T cell receptor beta chain was observed in a study of shared clonotypes between healthy human individuals. CDR3 length: 14 amino acids. In germline, CDR1 is SGHNT, CDR2 YYREEE (reference sequence). Between the trimmed V and J ends, which lost 7 bases and 4 bases, there was a span of 14 bases. TCRdb's copy holds only in-frame clones and misses some; the assay was immunoSEQ multiplex PCR. The sample includes roughly 1 million clones, 75% of them seen just once. Source material: memory CD4+ T cells sorted from blood. The sample's subset: CD45RA-negative fraction. The gene calls are TRBV5-4 and TRBJ2-2, with D maybe TRBD1 (6 bases). The TCR comes from a man younger than 35 in good health. The chain's CDR3 is CASHRELSTGELFF. CDR3 in DNA: TGTGCCAGCCACAGGGAATTGAGCACCGGGGAGCTGTTTTTT.